One T cell receptor (beta chain) is described in this entry. What it recognizes is unknown. Sorted-subset replicate PCR reactions were performed with roughly 200 ng DNA, corresponding to tens of thousands of T cell genomes. Repertoires were generated with immunoSEQ multiplex PCR, while TCRdb's copy carries only in-frame clones and drops some. This table has fewer than 1.6 million clones, approximately 98.5% appearing once. The sample is drawn from a study of shared clonotypes between healthy human individuals. Study-level information: CD4 naive and memory got three plates each, CD8 naive two, CD8 memory one.

General study findings and limits: Researchers sampled blood only, noting tissue repertoires likely differ.

The ends were cut back, 3 bases at V and 5 bases at J, with 17 bases in the middle. Germline CDR1 is SNHLY and CDR2 is FYNNEI. This CDR3 region has 16 residues. The chain recombines TRBV2 with TRBJ2-1; tentatively, D is TRBD1 (6 bases). Sequencing input: naive CD4+ T cells sorted from blood. Noted subset: CD45RA+ positively selected. The clonotype comes from a man aged 25-45 years in good health. CDR3 sequence: CASSEGQGLPNNEQFF. The CDR3 coding sequence is TGTGCCAGCAGTGAGGGGCAGGGGTTACCCAACAATGAGCAGTTCTTC. The entire variable domain, with the rest obtained from reference TRBV2 and TRBJ2-1, is as follows: EPEVTQTPSHQVTQMGQEVILRCVPISNHLYFYWYRQILGQKVEFLVSFYNNEISEKSEIFDDQFSVERPDGSNFTLKIRSTKLEDSAMYFCASSEGQGLPNNEQFFGPGTRLTVL.